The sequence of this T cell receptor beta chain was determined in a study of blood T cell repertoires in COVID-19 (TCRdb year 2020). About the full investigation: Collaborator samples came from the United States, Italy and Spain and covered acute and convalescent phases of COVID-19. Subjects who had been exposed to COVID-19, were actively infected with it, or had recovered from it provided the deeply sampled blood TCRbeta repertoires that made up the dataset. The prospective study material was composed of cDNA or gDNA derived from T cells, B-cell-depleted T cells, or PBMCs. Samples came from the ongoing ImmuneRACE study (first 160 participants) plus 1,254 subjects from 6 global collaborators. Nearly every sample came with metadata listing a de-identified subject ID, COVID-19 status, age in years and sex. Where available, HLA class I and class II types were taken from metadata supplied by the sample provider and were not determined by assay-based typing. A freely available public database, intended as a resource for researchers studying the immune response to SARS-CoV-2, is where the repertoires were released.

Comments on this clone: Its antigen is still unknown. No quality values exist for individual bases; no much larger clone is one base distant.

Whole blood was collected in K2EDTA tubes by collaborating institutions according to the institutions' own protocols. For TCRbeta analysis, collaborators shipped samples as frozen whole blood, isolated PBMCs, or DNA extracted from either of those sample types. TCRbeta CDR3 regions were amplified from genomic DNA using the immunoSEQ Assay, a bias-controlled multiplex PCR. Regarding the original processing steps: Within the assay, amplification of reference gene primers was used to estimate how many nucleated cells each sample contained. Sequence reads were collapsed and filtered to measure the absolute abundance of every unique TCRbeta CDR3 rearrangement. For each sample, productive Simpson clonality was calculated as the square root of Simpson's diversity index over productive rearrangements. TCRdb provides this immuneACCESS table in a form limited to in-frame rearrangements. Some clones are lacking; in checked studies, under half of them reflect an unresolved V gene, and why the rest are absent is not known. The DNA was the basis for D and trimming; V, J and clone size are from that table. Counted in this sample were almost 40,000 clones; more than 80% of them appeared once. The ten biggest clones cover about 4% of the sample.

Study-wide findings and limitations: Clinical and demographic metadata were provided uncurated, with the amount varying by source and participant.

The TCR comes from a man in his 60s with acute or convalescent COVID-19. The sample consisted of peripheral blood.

DNA sequence: TGCGCCAGCAGCCAGGGACAGGGAGTAGGTCGAGAGACCCAGTACTTC. Its protein reads: CASSQGQGVGRETQYF. The sequence is built from TRBV5-1 and TRBJ2-5; 9 central nucleotides agree with TRBD1. Trimmed from V: 4 bases; trimmed from J: 4 bases; junction bases lacking a gene match: 11. The CDR3 goes from the cysteine to the phenylalanine over 16 residues. The only DNA kept is the CDR3, 48 bases in frame from the first base. The germline V gene yields SGHRS for CDR1 and YFSETQ for CDR2. Extended through the reference TRBV5-1 and TRBJ2-5 proteins, this CDR3 yields the full variable domain: KAGVTQTPRYLIKTRGQQVTLSCSPISGHRSVSWYQQTPGQGLQFLFEYFSETQRNKGNFPGRFSGRQFSNSRSEMNVSTLELGDSALYLCASSQGQGVGRETQYFGPGTRLLVL.